The clone carrying this TCR beta chain is a singleton in its sample. Its specificity is not known. This sample's time point: pre-treatment baseline. The data stem from a study of blood T cell dynamics during melanoma immunotherapy. Findings and limits, study-wide: It remained unknown if the driving T cell clones were melanoma-specific.

Profiled with immunoSEQ multiplex PCR; TCRdb holds only in-frame clones, not every one. Altogether about 22,000 clones are present, under 90% being singletons, with the ten largest covering over 1%. Germline V lookup: CDR1 GTSNPN, CDR2 SVGIG (reference sequence). This CDR3 has 13 amino acids. The V gene lost 4 bases and the J gene lost 7 bases, with 13 bases spanning the gap. The chain recombines TRBV30 with TRBJ1-4; D gene ambiguous. The material was blood, obtained from a patient treated with checkpoint blockade. This clonotype originated in a human donor with melanoma. CDR3 DNA sequence: TGTGCCTGGATGGGAAAGGCGGGTGAAAAACTGTTTTTT. Translated: CAWMGKAGEKLFF.